There are many counts of the clone carrying this TCR beta chain. Its antigen is unknown. The CDR3 covers 14 residues. With V trimmed by 6 bases and J by 5 bases, 7 bases remained unmatched. The sample comes from a study of T-cell reconstitution after alpha-beta-depleted transplantation in children. Findings of the study overall: T-cell numbers and diversity one year post-transplant derived largely from freshly generated T cells. Roughly two months post-transplant, alpha-beta T cells reportedly originated from several hundred graft clones that had expanded.

Preparation of the TCRbeta library was carried out with unique molecular identifiers. Using its own MiXCR run on the PCR reads, TCRdb lists one record per CDR3 protein. Of about 260,000 distinct CDR3 sequences detected, around a tenth appear once; the ten largest clones hold 20% to 30%. The source material was peripheral blood, sampled 180 days after TCRalphabeta/CD19-depleted stem cell transplant. The sequence was obtained from a male patient between 2 and 10 years old who had a stem cell transplant for chronic granulomatous disease, so the T cells may come from the graft donor. The J gene is TRBJ2-7, the V gene TRBV12-3 or TRBV12-4, with 10 bases identical to TRBD1. CDR3 in amino acids: CASSPGTGVNEQYF. CDR3 DNA sequence: TGTGCCAGCAGCCCGGGGACAGGGGTAAACGAGCAGTACTTC.